The subject of this entry is one T cell receptor (beta chain). Its target is not known. V was trimmed by 0 bases and J by 1 base, leaving 15 bases between them. The CDR3 loop spans 17 amino acids. Looked up from germline, CDR1 is MGHRA and CDR2 is YSYEKL. The repertoire was sequenced with immunoSEQ multiplex PCR; TCRdb's copy has only in-frame clones and lacks some. The sample includes more than 95,000 clones, around 92% of them seen just once. These data belong to a study of T cell responses to AZD1222 COVID-19 vaccine. Turning to the study itself: Doses given second, at about 4 or about 12 weeks, were pooled. Study-wide points: Most donors were white British and more were female, and clonal diversity was possibly underestimated. Repertoire sampling happened only post peak T cell response. CD4 TCRs associated with vaccination spanned spike, dominating at 160-218 and 743-854.

The chain has TRBV4-1 and TRBJ1-1, with no clear D. The sample here was peripheral blood, taken on day 0 of AZD1222 vaccination. The sequence derives from an adult in good health. CDR3 bases: TGCGCCAGCAGCCAAGATCACCTGGGAGGGAGGAACACTGAAGCTTTCTTT. This translates into CASSQDHLGGRNTEAFF.